This T cell receptor beta chain was documented in a study of blood T cell repertoires in COVID-19. The method was immunoSEQ multiplex PCR; TCRdb's version includes in-frame clones alone and lacks a portion of them. The sample consists of under 150,000 clones, roughly four fifths of them appearing once. This clone was counted once. Trimming at V came to 3 bases and at J to 2 bases, leaving 11 bases not matched to a gene. Germline CDR1 and CDR2: DFQATT and SNEGSKA (reference sequence). The CDR3 has 16 residues. The specimen sequenced was peripheral blood. The chain employs TRBV20-1 and TRBJ2-5; TRBD1 agrees at 8 bases. The TCR sequence derives from a human donor in a cohort sampled during active COVID-19. The CDR3 DNA follows: TGCAGTGCTAGTGGACAGGGCCTAATTATTCAAGAGACCCAGTACTTC. This encodes CSASGQGLIIQETQYF.